The clone carrying this T cell receptor beta chain was observed a handful of times. What it binds is not known. TCRdb reanalysed the 5' RACE reads using MiXCR and keeps one entry per CDR3 protein. The data contain approximately 100,000 distinct CDR3 sequences, approximately 15% of them seen just once; the ten biggest clones take up 28%. The sample comes from a study of T-cell memory formation after mild COVID-19. General study findings and limits: Researchers report contracting CD4+ clones mostly in CM and EM, with CD8+ clones in EMRA. Day 15 to 85 contracting clones showed balanced CD4/CD8; day 15 to 37 expanders favored CD4+.

Germline V gives CDR1 MNHEY, CDR2 SMNVEV (reference sequence). The V gene lost 7 bases and the J gene lost 2 bases, with 15 bases spanning the gap. The CDR3 loop spans 14 amino acids. The V gene is TRBV27, the J gene TRBJ2-7, with D unresolved. Sequenced material: PBMCs or a T cell subset sorted from them (not recorded which). This TCR was recovered from an adult woman who had mild COVID-19 (a few samples of this study predate the infection). Cell type and time point are not known. CDR3 bases: TGTGCCAGCAAGCCGACAAAGAAGACCTACGAGCAGTACTTC. Protein product: CASKPTKKTYEQYF.